The 28 T cell receptor beta chains presented below share a single source sample, sequenced in a study of cytomegalovirus exposure and HLA in healthy donors. Here immunoSEQ multiplex PCR was the method, and the copy in TCRdb shows in-frame clones only, minus some. The sample lists a few hundred thousand clones; 80% to 90% were seen once. Sequenced material: PBMCs. These receptors all stem from a young woman in good health and CMV-seronegative.

The count of this clone is one. V usage is TRBV28 and J usage is TRBJ2-2; a weak D match, TRBD1 (5 bases). The CDR3 spans 16 residues. The germline V gene encodes CDR1 MDHEN and CDR2 SYDVKM. V was cut by 7 bases and J by 5 bases, with 20 bases left in between. Here the CDR3 reads CASNLRRQSNTGELFF. Here the CDR3 DNA reads TGTGCCAGCAACTTAAGGCGACAGAGTAATACCGGGGAGCTGTTTTTT.

This clone was observed a single time. The chain uses TRBV6-6 and TRBJ1-2, with a possible D match to TRBD1 (5 bases). Germline CDR1 and CDR2: MNHNY and SVGAGI (reference sequence). V dropped 3 bases and J dropped 8 bases, with 16 bases sitting between them. The CDR3 extends over 14 amino acids. Written as DNA, the CDR3 is TGTGCCAGCAGTTATAGGGCAGGGCCTGAGGGCTACACCTTC. Encoded protein: CASSYRAGPEGYTF.

The gene calls are TRBV19 and TRBJ2-1; the match to TRBD1 covers 7 bases. Germline CDR1 is LNHDA and CDR2 is SQIVND (reference sequence). The ends lost 3 bases at V and 4 bases at J; junction bases unmatched: 12. This CDR3 region has 17 residues. The CDR3 sequence: CASSIGQGELWYNEQFF. The CDR3 nucleotides read TGTGCCAGTAGTATTGGGCAGGGGGAGTTGTGGTACAATGAGCAGTTCTTC.

The CDR3 DNA is TGTGCCAGCAGTTTCGACAGGGGGAGAGTGGAGACCCAGTACTTC. It yields the protein CASSFDRGRVETQYF. V gene TRBV27 combines with J gene TRBJ2-5, with 9 bases aligning to TRBD1. This CDR3 has 15 residues. Trimming removed 3 bases from V and 5 bases from J; junction bases left unmatched: 7. CDR1 is MNHEY, CDR2 SMNVEV, per germline (reference sequence).

The chain employs TRBV12-5 and TRBJ2-7; D possibly corresponds to TRBD2 (7 bases). V was clipped by 0 bases and J by 3 bases, with 15 bases between them. CDR3 length: 16 residues. From germline, CDR1 is LGHNT and CDR2 FRNRAP. The CDR3 DNA sequence: TGTGCTAGTGGTTTGGTACTGGGGGGGCGTCGCTACGAGCAGTACTTC. Translating it yields CASGLVLGGRRYEQYF.

This chain connects TRBV28 to TRBJ2-6; possibly TRBD1 for D (5 bases). This CDR3 comprises 13 residues. V was clipped by 5 bases and J by 14 bases, with 16 bases between them. The germline gives CDR1 MDHEN, CDR2 SYDVKM. The CDR3 nucleotides are TGTGCCAGCAGTCTAGGAACAGGCCTAATCCTGACTTTC. This gives the protein CASSLGTGLILTF.

The rearrangement joins TRBV5-8 to TRBJ1-2, with D tentatively TRBD1 (5 bases). The CDR3 is made up of 15 amino acids. CDR1 is SGHTS, CDR2 YDEGEE, per germline. V lost 2 bases and J 2 bases, leaving 13 bases between the germline ends. The CDR3 DNA follows: TGTGCCAGCAGCTTTGGTAGACAGCACAACTATGGCTACACCTTC. Amino acid sequence: CASSFGRQHNYGYTF.

The chain joins TRBV6-4 to TRBJ1-1, with D maybe TRBD1 (5 bases). Germline V gives CDR1 MRHNA, CDR2 SNTAGT. The CDR3 has 13 amino acids. V was cut by 3 bases and J by 1 base, with 6 bases left in between. In DNA, the CDR3 is TGTGCCAGCAGTGAAAGGGGGAACACTGAAGCTTTCTTT. Amino acid sequence: CASSERGNTEAFF.

CDR3 amino acids: CASSPRDNYGYTF. Here the CDR3 DNA reads TGTGCCAGCTCACCCAGGGATAACTATGGCTACACCTTC. The rearrangement links TRBV18 to TRBJ1-2; D is perhaps TRBD1 (5 bases). V lost 3 bases to trimming and J lost 1 base, with 6 bases between them. CDR1 and CDR2 from the germline V gene are KGHSH and LQKENI. There are 13 residues in the CDR3. Full variable domain (missing parts from reference TRBV18 and TRBJ1-2): NAGVMQNPRHLVRRRGQEARLRCSPMKGHSHVYWYRQLPEEGLKFMVYLQKENIIDESGMPKERFSAEFPKEGPSILRIQQVVRGDSAAYFCASSPRDNYGYTFGSGTRLTVV.

This chain uses TRBV7-2 with TRBJ2-2, with 9 bases identical to TRBD1. The CDR3 contains 16 residues. Germline V CDR1 and CDR2: SGHTA, FQGNSA. V lost 1 base and J lost 5; bases outside the gene matches: 5. CDR3: CASSLGQGEYTGELFF. The DNA for the CDR3 is TGTGCCAGCAGCTTAGGACAGGGGGAGTATACCGGGGAGCTGTTTTTT.

This clone has just a few counts. The J gene is TRBJ2-1, the V gene TRBV6-5; the D is unclear. Per the germline V gene, CDR1 is MNHEY and CDR2 is SVGAGI. V was clipped by 2 bases and J by 9 bases, with 8 bases between them. This CDR3 comprises 12 residues. CDR3 bases: TGTGCCAGCAGTTACAGAAGCACTGAGCAGTTCTTC. It codes for CASSYRSTEQFF.

The CDR3 nucleotides are TGTGCCAGCACGGGGGGAGGCTCCTCCTACGAGCAGTACTTC. As protein: CASTGGGSSYEQYF. V gene TRBV27 combines with J gene TRBJ2-7, with 7 positions matching TRBD2. From germline, CDR1 is MNHEY and CDR2 SMNVEV (reference sequence). This CDR3 region has 14 residues. Losses at the gene ends were 7 bases for V and 0 bases for J; bases not matched to a gene: 6.

The gene calls are TRBV19 and TRBJ2-7; a weak D match, TRBD2 (5 bases). This CDR3 contains 14 residues. CDR1 and CDR2 from the germline V gene are LNHDA and SQIVND (reference sequence). V was cut by 5 bases and J by 3 bases, with 14 bases left in between. This CDR3 reads CASSASSLYYEQYF. The DNA of the CDR3 is TGTGCCAGTAGTGCCTCTAGCTTATACTACGAGCAGTACTTC. Full variable domain (outside the CDR3, taken from reference TRBV19 and TRBJ2-7): DGGITQSPKYLFRKEGQNVTLSCEQNLNHDAMYWYRQDPGQGLRLIYYSQIVNDFQKGDIAEGYSVSREKKESFPLTVTSAQKNPTAFYLCASSASSLYYEQYFGPGTRLTVT.

The genes are TRBV10-3 and TRBJ2-7; 7 positions match TRBD1. The CDR3 is 12 amino acids. J was trimmed by 4 bases and V by 11 bases; bases with no gene match: 8. Germline loops: CDR1 ENHRY, CDR2 SYGVKD. The CDR3: CALSTGKYEQYF. The CDR3 bases are TGTGCCCTTTCGACAGGGAAGTACGAGCAGTACTTC.

The rearrangement uses TRBV9 and TRBJ1-2, with 9 positions matching TRBD1. Germline CDR1 is SGDLS and CDR2 is YYNGEE. The V segment lost 0 bases and the J segment 1 base; nucleotides outside the gene matches: 4. The CDR3 runs 16 residues. DNA of the CDR3: TGTGCCAGCAGCGTAGAAGGGACAGGGATTAACTATGGCTACACCTTC. Amino acid sequence: CASSVEGTGINYGYTF.

The genes are TRBV7-6 and TRBJ1-1; possible D gene TRBD1, 5 bases. The CDR3 runs to 14 residues. V lost 3 bases and J 5 bases, leaving 13 bases between the germline ends. The V gene's germline CDR1 is SGHVS and CDR2 FNYEAQ. This CDR3 reads CASSFTQGVTEAFF. CDR3 DNA sequence: TGTGCCAGCAGCTTTACTCAGGGTGTGACTGAAGCTTTCTTT.

A few counts support this clone. V is TRBV28 and J is TRBJ1-3, with TRBD1 as a possible D gene (6 bases). Looked up from germline, CDR1 is MDHEN and CDR2 is SYDVKM. The CDR3 is 15 amino acids. Trimming shortened V by 3 bases and J by 4 bases, and 13 bases separated the two germline ends. CDR3 in amino acids: CASSLGAQGGNTIYF. The CDR3 region has the DNA TGTGCCAGCAGTTTGGGGGCACAGGGAGGAAACACCATATATTTT.

The chain employs TRBV10-3 and TRBJ1-1; TRBD1 agrees at 8 bases. The CDR3 totals 11 residues. Germline loops: CDR1 ENHRY, CDR2 SYGVKD. V shed 8 bases, J shed 10 bases, and the junction held 6 bases outside the gene matches. Here the CDR3 reads CAIADRAGAFF. The CDR3 region has the DNA TGTGCCATCGCGGACAGGGCTGGAGCTTTCTTT.

This chain links TRBV7-2 with TRBJ1-1, with a possible D match to TRBD1 (6 bases). Per the germline V gene, CDR1 is SGHTA and CDR2 is FQGNSA. The CDR3 totals 12 residues. Trimming removed 4 bases from V and 10 bases from J, with 13 bases in between. The CDR3 sequence is CASSSSGVRAFF. CDR3 DNA sequence: TGTGCCAGCAGCTCGTCAGGGGTAAGAGCTTTCTTT.

The rearrangement uses TRBV5-4 and TRBJ1-2; D remains unclear. Germline V gives CDR1 SGHNT, CDR2 YYREEE (reference sequence). The CDR3 has 14 amino acids. With 1 base removed from V and 3 bases from J, the gap between germline ends came to 10 bases. The DNA for the CDR3 is TGTGCCAGCAGCTTGCCAGGTACTGACTATGGCTACACCTTC. Translation gives CASSLPGTDYGYTF.

The V and J genes are TRBV14 and TRBJ2-7, with 10 bases that match TRBD2. CDR1 is SGHDN and CDR2 is FVKESK in the germline V gene. Unmatched junction bases numbered 8, after V lost 3 bases and J lost 6 bases. CDR3 length equals 15 residues. The CDR3 sequence: CASSHLAGAGREQYF. In DNA, the CDR3 is TGTGCCAGCAGCCACCTAGCGGGAGCGGGCCGCGAGCAGTACTTC.

In its sample, this clone was seen a few times. This chain joins TRBV30 and TRBJ2-2; perhaps TRBD2 as D (6 bases). The germline V and J ends were trimmed by 3 bases and 7 bases, with 18 bases remaining between them. The germline V gene has CDR1 GTSNPN and CDR2 SVGIG (reference sequence). The CDR3 has 15 residues. The CDR3 protein is CAWRAAGTLGGELFF. The CDR3 coding sequence is TGTGCCTGGAGGGCAGCGGGTACATTGGGCGGGGAGCTGTTTTTT.

This chain uses TRBV19 with TRBJ1-2; D may be TRBD1 (6 bases). V was cut by 8 bases and J by 8 bases, with 21 bases left in between. The CDR3 contains 14 residues. Germline V gene sequence: CDR1 LNHDA, CDR2 SQIVND (reference sequence). The CDR3 DNA reads as TGTGCCAGTGGGATGCAGGGGTATTGTAAGGGCTACACCTTC. Its translation: CASGMQGYCKGYTF.

The V gene is TRBV7-2, the J gene TRBJ1-1, with 10 bases aligning to TRBD1. V was clipped by 5 bases and J by 7 bases; unmatched bases: 7. Germline lookup yields CDR1 SGHTA and CDR2 FQGNSA. This CDR3 spans 14 amino acids. CDR3 sequence: CASSARQGAVEAFF. CDR3 in DNA: TGTGCCAGCAGCGCGCGACAGGGGGCGGTTGAAGCTTTCTTT.

This chain uses TRBV5-1 with TRBJ2-2; TRBD2 agrees at 8 bases. The germline gives CDR1 SGHRS, CDR2 YFSETQ. The CDR3 length is 14 residues. With V trimmed by 4 bases and J by 6 bases, 5 bases remained unmatched. The CDR3 region has the DNA TGCGCCAGCAGCCCAGCGGGAGCCTCCGGGGAGCTGTTTTTT. Protein product: CASSPAGASGELFF.

This chain connects TRBV11-2 to TRBJ1-1; D uncertain. The germline gives CDR1 SGHAT, CDR2 FQNNGV. This CDR3 is built from 13 residues. V shed 3 bases and J shed 4 bases, with 9 bases lying between them. CDR3 bases: TGTGCCAGCAGCTTTTCAGAGGCCACTGAAGCTTTCTTT. Protein: CASSFSEATEAFF.

This clone was seen only once. The chain joins TRBV5-1 to TRBJ1-4, with unresolved D. The CDR3 spans 14 residues. Looked up from germline, CDR1 is SGHRS and CDR2 is YFSETQ. Trimming took off 4 bases at V and 5 bases at J, with 12 bases between the two ends. CDR3 in DNA: TGCGCCAGCAGCCGATGGCGCGGCAATGAAAAACTGTTTTTT. It is translated as CASSRWRGNEKLFF.

The gene calls are TRBV10-2 and TRBJ1-1; 7 nucleotides line up with TRBD1. Per the germline V gene, CDR1 is WSHSY and CDR2 is SAAADI. Germline trimming cut 7 bases from V and 5 bases from J; bases unmatched to any gene: 7. The CDR3 is 13 amino acids. CDR3 coding DNA: TGCGCCAGCAAAATGACAGGGCGAACTGAAGCTTTCTTT. The encoded protein is CASKMTGRTEAFF.